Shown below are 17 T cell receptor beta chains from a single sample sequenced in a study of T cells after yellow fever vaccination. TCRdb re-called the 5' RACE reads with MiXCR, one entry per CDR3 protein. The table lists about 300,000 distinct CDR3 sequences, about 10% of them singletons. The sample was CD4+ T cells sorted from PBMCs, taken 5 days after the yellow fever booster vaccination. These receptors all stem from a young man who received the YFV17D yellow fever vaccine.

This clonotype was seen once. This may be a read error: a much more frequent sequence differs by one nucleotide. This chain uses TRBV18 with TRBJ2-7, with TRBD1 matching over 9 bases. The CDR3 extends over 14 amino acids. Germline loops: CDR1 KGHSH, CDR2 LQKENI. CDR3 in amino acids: CSSSPGQGPYEQYF. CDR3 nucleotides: TGTTCCAGCTCGCCGGGACAGGGCCCCTACGAGCAGTACTTC.

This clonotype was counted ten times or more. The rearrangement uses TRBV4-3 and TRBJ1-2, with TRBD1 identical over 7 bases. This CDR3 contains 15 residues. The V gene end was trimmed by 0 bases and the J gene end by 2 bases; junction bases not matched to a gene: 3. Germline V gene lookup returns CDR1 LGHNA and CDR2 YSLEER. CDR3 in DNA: TGCGCCAGCAGCCAAGAGGAGGGGGCGAACTATGGCTACACCTTC. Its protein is CASSQEEGANYGYTF.

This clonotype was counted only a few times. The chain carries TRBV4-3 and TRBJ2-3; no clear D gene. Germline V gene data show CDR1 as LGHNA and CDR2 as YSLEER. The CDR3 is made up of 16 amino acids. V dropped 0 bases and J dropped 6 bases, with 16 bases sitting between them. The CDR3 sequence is CASSQDPTASRDTQYF. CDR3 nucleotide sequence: TGCGCCAGCAGCCAAGACCCTACGGCCAGCAGGGATACGCAGTATTTT.

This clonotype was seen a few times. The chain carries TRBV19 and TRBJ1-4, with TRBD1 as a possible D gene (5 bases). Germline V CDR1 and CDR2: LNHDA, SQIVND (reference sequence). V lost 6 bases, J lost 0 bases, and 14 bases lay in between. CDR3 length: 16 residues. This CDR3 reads CASSRFKGATNEKLFF. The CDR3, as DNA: TGTGCCAGTAGCCGATTCAAAGGGGCAACTAATGAAAAACTGTTTTTT. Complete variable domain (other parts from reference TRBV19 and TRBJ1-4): DGGITQSPKYLFRKEGQNVTLSCEQNLNHDAMYWYRQDPGQGLRLIYYSQIVNDFQKGDIAEGYSVSREKKESFPLTVTSAQKNPTAFYLCASSRFKGATNEKLFFGSGTQLSVL.

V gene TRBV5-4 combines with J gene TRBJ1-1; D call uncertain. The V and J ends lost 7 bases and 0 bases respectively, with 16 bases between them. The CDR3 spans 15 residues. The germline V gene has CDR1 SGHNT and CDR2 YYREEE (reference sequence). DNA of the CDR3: TGTGCCAGCCACCAGCCCGGCACGATGAACACTGAAGCTTTCTTT. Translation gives CASHQPGTMNTEAFF.

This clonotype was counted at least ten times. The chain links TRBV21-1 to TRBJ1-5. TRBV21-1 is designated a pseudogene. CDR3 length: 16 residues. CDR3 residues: CASRAGGAWINQPQHF. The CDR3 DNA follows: TGTGCCAGCAGGGCCGGGGGGGCTTGGATCAATCAGCCCCAGCATTTT.

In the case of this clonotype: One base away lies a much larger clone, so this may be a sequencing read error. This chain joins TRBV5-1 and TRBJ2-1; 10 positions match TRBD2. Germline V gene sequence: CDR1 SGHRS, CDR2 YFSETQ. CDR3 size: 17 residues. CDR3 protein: CASSLGVLAGAKNEQVF. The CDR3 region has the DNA TGCGCCAGCAGCTTGGGTGTCCTAGCGGGGGCCAAGAATGAGCAGGTCTTC. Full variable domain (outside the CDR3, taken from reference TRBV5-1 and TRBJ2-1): KAGVTQTPRYLIKTRGQQVTLSCSPISGHRSVSWYQQTPGQGLQFLFEYFSETQRNKGNFPGRFSGRQFSNSRSEMNVSTLELGDSALYLCASSLGVLAGAKNEQVFGPGTRLTVL.

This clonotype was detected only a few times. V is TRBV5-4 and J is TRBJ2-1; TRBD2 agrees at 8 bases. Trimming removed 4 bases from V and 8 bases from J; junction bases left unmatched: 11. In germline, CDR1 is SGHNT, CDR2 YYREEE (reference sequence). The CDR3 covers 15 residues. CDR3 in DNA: TGTGCCAGCAGCCAACGGGAGAGCGGGGGAGATGAGCAGTTCTTC. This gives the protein CASSQRESGGDEQFF.

CDR3 region: CASSLAREGYGYTF. In nucleotides, the CDR3 is TGCGCCAGCAGCTTGGCCCGGGAGGGCTATGGCTACACCTTC. V is TRBV5-1 and J is TRBJ1-2; D unresolved. The V gene's germline CDR1 is SGHRS and CDR2 YFSETQ. The CDR3 contains 14 residues. With 0 bases removed from V and 4 bases from J, the gap between germline ends came to 10 bases.

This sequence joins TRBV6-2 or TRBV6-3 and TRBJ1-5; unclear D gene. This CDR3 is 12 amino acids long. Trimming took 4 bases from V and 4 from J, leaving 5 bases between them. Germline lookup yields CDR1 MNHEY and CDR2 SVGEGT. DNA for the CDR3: TGTGCCAGCAGTTCCAGGAATCAGCCCCAGCATTTT. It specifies CASSSRNQPQHF.

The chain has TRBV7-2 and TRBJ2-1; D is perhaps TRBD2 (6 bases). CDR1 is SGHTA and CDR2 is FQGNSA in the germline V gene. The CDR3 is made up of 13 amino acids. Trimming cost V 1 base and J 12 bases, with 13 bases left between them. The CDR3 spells CASSLETAGGQFF. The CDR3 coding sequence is TGTGCCAGCAGCTTAGAGACGGCCGGGGGGCAGTTCTTC.

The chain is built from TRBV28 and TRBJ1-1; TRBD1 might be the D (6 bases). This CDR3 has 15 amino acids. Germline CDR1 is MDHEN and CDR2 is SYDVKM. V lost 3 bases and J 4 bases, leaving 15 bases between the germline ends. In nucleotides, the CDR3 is TGTGCCAGCAGTTTTGGGGGGACCAGGGGCACTGAAGCTTTCTTT. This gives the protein CASSFGGTRGTEAFF.

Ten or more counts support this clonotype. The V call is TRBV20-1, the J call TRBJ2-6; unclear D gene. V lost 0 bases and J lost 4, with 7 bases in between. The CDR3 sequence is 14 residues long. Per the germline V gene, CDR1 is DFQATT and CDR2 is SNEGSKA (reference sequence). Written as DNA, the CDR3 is TGCAGTGCTAGAGAAGGGTCCGGGGCCAACGTCCTGACTTTC. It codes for CSAREGSGANVLTF.

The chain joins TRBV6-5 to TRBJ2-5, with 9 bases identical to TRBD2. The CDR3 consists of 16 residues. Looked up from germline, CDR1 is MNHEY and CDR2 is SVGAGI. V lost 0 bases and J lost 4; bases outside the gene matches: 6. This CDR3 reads CASSYSAGGPGETQYF. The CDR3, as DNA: TGTGCCAGCAGTTACTCTGCGGGGGGGCCGGGAGAGACCCAGTACTTC.

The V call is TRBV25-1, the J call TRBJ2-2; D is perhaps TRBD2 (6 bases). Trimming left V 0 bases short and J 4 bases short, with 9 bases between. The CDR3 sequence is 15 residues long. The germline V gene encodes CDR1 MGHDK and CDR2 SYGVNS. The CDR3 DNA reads TGTGCCAGCAGTGAATACGCGGGGTCCACCGGGGAGCTGTTTTTT. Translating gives CASSEYAGSTGELFF.

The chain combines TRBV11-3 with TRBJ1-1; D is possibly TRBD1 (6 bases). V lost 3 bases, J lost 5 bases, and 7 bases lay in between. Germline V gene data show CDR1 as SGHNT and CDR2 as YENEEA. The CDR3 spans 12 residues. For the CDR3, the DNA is TGTGCCAGCAGCTTTACAGGGACTGAAGCTTTCTTT. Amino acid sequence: CASSFTGTEAFF.

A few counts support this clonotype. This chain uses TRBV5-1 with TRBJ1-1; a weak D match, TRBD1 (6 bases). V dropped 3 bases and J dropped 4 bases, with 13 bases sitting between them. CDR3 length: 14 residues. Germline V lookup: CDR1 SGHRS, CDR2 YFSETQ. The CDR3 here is CASSSNRVFTEAFF. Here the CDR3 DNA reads TGCGCCAGCAGCTCGAACAGGGTTTTCACTGAAGCTTTCTTT.